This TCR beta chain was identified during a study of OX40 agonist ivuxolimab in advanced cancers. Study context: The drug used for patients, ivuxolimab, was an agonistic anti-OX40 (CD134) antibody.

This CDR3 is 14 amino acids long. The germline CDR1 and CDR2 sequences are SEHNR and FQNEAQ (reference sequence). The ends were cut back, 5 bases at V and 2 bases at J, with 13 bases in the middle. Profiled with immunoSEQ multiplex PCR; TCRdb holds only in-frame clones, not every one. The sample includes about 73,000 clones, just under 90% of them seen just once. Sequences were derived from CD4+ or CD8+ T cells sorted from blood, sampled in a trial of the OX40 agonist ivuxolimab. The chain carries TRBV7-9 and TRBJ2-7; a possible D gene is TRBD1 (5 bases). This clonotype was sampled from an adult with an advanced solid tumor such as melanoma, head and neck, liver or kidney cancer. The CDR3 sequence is CASSPPAGTYEQYF. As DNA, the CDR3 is TGTGCCAGCAGCCCACCGGCAGGGACCTACGAGCAGTACTTC.